The 7 T cell receptor beta chains below all came from one sample that was sequenced in a study of long-term antiretroviral therapy in people with HIV. At the survey level, the v3.0 immunoSEQ assay was run. Only in-frame clones appear in the TCRdb table, and some are missing; sequencing was by immunoSEQ multiplex PCR. The sample yields roughly 28,000 clones, just under 80% seen once. The sample consisted of unsorted PBMCs, taken 1.5 years before starting antiretroviral therapy. These receptors were taken from a man in his late teens or twenties with HIV.

The J gene is TRBJ2-1, the V gene TRBV4-1, with TRBD2 matching 14 bases. From germline, CDR1 is MGHRA and CDR2 YSYEKL. The CDR3 length is 17 residues. V was pared by 1 base and J by 5 bases, with 4 bases of the junction left unmatched. This chain's CDR3 is CASSQGETSGGDNEQFF. CDR3 in DNA: TGCGCCAGCAGCCAAGGGGAGACTAGCGGGGGGGACAATGAGCAGTTCTTC.

This clone was seen only a few times. The chain recombines TRBV5-4 with TRBJ1-6, with TRBD1 matching over 7 bases. V was clipped by 5 bases and J by 8 bases; unmatched bases: 7. This CDR3 has 14 amino acids. CDR1 and CDR2 from the germline V gene are SGHNT and YYREEE (reference sequence). The CDR3 DNA sequence: TGTGCCAGCAGGCTAGACAGGGATGATTCACCCCTCCACTTT. Encoded protein: CASRLDRDDSPLHF.

The V gene is TRBV19, the J gene TRBJ1-5, with D hard to call. There are 13 residues in the CDR3. Germline-derived CDR1 and CDR2 are LNHDA and SQIVND (reference sequence). V was cut by 6 bases and J by 4 bases, with 10 bases left in between. For the CDR3, the DNA is TGTGCCAGTAGCACGGGAGGAAATCAGCCCCAGCATTTT. Protein sequence: CASSTGGNQPQHF. The full variable domain, with the rest looked up from reference TRBV19 and TRBJ1-5, is DGGITQSPKYLFRKEGQNVTLSCEQNLNHDAMYWYRQDPGQGLRLIYYSQIVNDFQKGDIAEGYSVSREKKESFPLTVTSAQKNPTAFYLCASSTGGNQPQHFGDGTRLSIL.

By sample fraction, this clone is medium-sized (0.01 to 0.1%). The V and J genes are TRBV19 and TRBJ1-2; D unclear. Trimming took 7 bases from V and 2 from J, leaving 17 bases between them. Germline values: CDR1 LNHDA, CDR2 SQIVND (reference sequence). This CDR3 contains 15 residues. The chain's CDR3 is CASILEADQNYGYTF. In nucleotides, the CDR3 is TGTGCCAGTATTCTGGAGGCAGATCAAAACTATGGCTACACCTTC.

The genes are TRBV15 and TRBJ2-5, with unresolved D. This CDR3 contains 12 residues. The germline CDR1 and CDR2 sequences are LNHNV and YYDKDF (reference sequence). The V end was cut by 0 bases, the J end by 5 bases, with 4 bases between. The CDR3 reads CATSREGETQYF. The CDR3 nucleotides read TGTGCCACCAGCAGAGAGGGGGAGACCCAGTACTTC.

The chain couples TRBV20-1 to TRBJ2-5, with D perhaps matching TRBD1 (6 bases). V lost 5 bases and J lost 4, with 8 bases in between. The CDR3 has 11 amino acids. The V gene's germline CDR1 is DFQATT and CDR2 SNEGSKA (reference sequence). CDR3 protein: CSASGVETQYF. In DNA, the CDR3 is TGCAGTGCTTCAGGGGTAGAGACCCAGTACTTC.

Only one count was recorded for this clone. The chain couples TRBV9 to TRBJ2-2; 12 bases align to TRBD1. CDR3 size: 18 residues. The V segment lost 3 bases and the J segment 0 bases; nucleotides outside the gene matches: 6. Germline V gives CDR1 SGDLS, CDR2 YYNGEE. The CDR3: CASSDRDRGLSNTGELFF. The CDR3, as DNA: TGTGCCAGCAGCGACCGGGACAGGGGGCTCTCGAACACCGGGGAGCTGTTTTTT.